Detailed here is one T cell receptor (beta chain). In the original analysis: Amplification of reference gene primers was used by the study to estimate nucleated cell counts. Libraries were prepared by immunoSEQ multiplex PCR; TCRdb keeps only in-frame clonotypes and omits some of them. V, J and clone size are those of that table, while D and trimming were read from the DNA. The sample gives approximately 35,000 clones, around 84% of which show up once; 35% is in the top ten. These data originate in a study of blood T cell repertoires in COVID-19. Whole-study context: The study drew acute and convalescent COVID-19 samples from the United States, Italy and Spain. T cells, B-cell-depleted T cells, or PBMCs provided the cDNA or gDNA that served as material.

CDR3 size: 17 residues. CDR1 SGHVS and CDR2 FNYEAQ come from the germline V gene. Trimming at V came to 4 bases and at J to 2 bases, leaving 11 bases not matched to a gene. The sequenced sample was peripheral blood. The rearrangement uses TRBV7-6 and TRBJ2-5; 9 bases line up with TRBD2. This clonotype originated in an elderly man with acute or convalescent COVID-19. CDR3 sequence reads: CASSSWVSGGSQETQYF. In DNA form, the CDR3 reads TGTGCCAGCAGCTCTTGGGTCAGCGGGGGGTCTCAAGAGACCCAGTACTTC.